The present T cell receptor beta chain was sequenced within a study of blood T cell dynamics during melanoma immunotherapy. Study-wide background: Standard first-line treatment here was pembrolizumab or nivolumab plus ipilimumab in metastatic melanoma. Regarding the study as a whole: Whether repertoire-driving clones were melanoma-specific could not be determined.

Produced via immunoSEQ multiplex PCR; TCRdb's table is partial and in-frame only. The sample comprises about 9,900 clones, approximately 86% of which are singletons, and about 10% rests with the top ten. A remark on this clone: Its matching antigen is unknown.

Unmatched junction bases numbered 12, after V lost 2 bases and J lost 4 bases. This CDR3 region has 17 residues. Germline V lookup: CDR1 SEHNR, CDR2 FQNEAQ (reference sequence). Time point meaning: pre-treatment baseline. Blood was drawn before treatment and at week 3 after checkpoint blockade. Disease control meant complete response, partial response or stable disease at 12 weeks. The chain employs TRBV7-9 and TRBJ2-3; TRBD1 matches at 7 bases. The origin of this receptor is a human donor with melanoma. The specimen was blood, collected from a patient treated with checkpoint blockade. The CDR3 loop reads CASSLNRRQGLADTQYF. The CDR3 DNA reads TGTGCCAGCAGCTTAAACCGAAGACAGGGTTTGGCAGATACGCAGTATTTT. Using reference TRBV7-9 and TRBJ2-3 for the parts outside the CDR3, the full variable domain is DTGVSQNPRHKITKRGQNVTFRCDPISEHNRLYWYRQTLGQGPEFLTYFQNEAQLEKSRLLSDRFSAERPKGSFSTLEIQRTEQGDSAMYLCASSLNRRQGLADTQYFGPGTRLTVL.